The 23 T cell receptor beta chains below come from one sample, sequenced in a study of blood T cell repertoires in COVID-19 (dated by TCRdb to between 2020 and 2021). Libraries were made using the immunoSEQ multiplex PCR assay. Sourced from immuneACCESS, this table was stored by TCRdb with only in-frame sequences that have V and J called. A share of the clones is absent; for the studies checked, an unresolved V gene accounts for under half, and the remainder has no known explanation. This sample holds 70,000 to 90,000 clones; over 75% were observed only once. Around 4.1% of the sample lies in the top ten. The sequenced sample consisted of peripheral blood. Source of these receptors: a man aged 60-69 years with acute or convalescent COVID-19.

The chain has TRBV7-9 and TRBJ1-5; TRBD1 is a possible D gene (6 bases). Germline CDR1 is SEHNR and CDR2 is FQNEAQ (reference sequence). The CDR3 is made up of 16 amino acids. V was cut by 3 bases and J by 1 base, with 13 bases left in between. In DNA form, the CDR3 reads TGTGCCAGCAGCTTCGGTACAGGGTTCAGCAATCAGCCCCAGCATTTT. Protein: CASSFGTGFSNQPQHF.

Turning to this clone: One end of the junction does not line up with germline, which may come from a read error. Within the sample, other DNA sequences also encode this same CDR3. The chain couples TRBV14 to TRBJ2-5, with 9 bases lining up with TRBD1. Looked up from germline, CDR1 is SGHDN and CDR2 is FVKESK. This CDR3 is 17 amino acids long. As DNA, the CDR3 is TGTGCCAGCAGCCAGTACACAGGGGGCGCGCGACGAGAGACCCAATACTTC. Its translation: CASSQYTGGARRETQYF.

The gene calls are TRBV5-1 and TRBJ2-1; 7 bases match TRBD2. CDR1 and CDR2 from the germline V gene are SGHRS and YFSETQ. The CDR3 spans 15 residues. V trimming: 4 bases; J trimming: 7 bases; junction bases outside the gene matches: 11. The CDR3 coding sequence is TGCGCCAGCAGCCCCTGGACTAGTTTTATAAATGAGCAGTTCTTC. Amino acid sequence: CASSPWTSFINEQFF.

This clone showed up just once. The DNA of the CDR3 is TGTGCCAGCAGTCCCAGTCTAGCGGGAGGTTCATATTTT. Translating gives CASSPSLAGGSYF. The rearrangement links TRBV6-2 or TRBV6-3 to TRBJ2-3; 11 bases line up with TRBD2. CDR1 is MNHEY, CDR2 SVGEGT, per germline. Trimming at V came to 5 bases and at J to 15 bases, leaving 10 bases not matched to a gene. This CDR3 contains 13 residues.

The chain has TRBV18 and TRBJ2-5; D unresolved. V was shortened by 2 bases and J by 4 bases, with 5 bases between the two germline ends. CDR1 and CDR2 from the germline V gene are KGHSH and LQKENI. The CDR3 runs to 12 residues. The CDR3 nucleotides read TGTGCCAGCTCACCAGTCGGAGAGACCCAGTACTTC. The encoded protein is CASSPVGETQYF.

This clone was seen only once. The chain joins TRBV7-2 to TRBJ2-5; 10 bases fit TRBD2. Germline CDR1 is SGHTA and CDR2 is FQGNSA. J gave up 3 bases and V 2 bases, and 3 bases lay outside the gene matches. The CDR3 sequence is 15 residues long. The CDR3 DNA reads as TGTGCCAGCAGCTTATTAGGACTAGCGGAAGAGACCCAGTACTTC. This sequence encodes CASSLLGLAEETQYF.

The chain is built from TRBV4-2 and TRBJ2-5; tentatively, D is TRBD2 (5 bases). The V end was cut by 0 bases, the J end by 5 bases, with 7 bases between. Germline V gene sequence: CDR1 LGHNA, CDR2 YNFKEQ. This CDR3 contains 13 residues. This CDR3 reads CASSQDIAETQYF. The DNA of the CDR3 is TGTGCCAGCAGCCAAGATATAGCGGAGACCCAGTACTTC.

This chain uses TRBV5-1 with TRBJ1-2, with 11 positions matching TRBD1. V shed 4 bases and J 7 bases; nucleotides not matched to a gene: 9. Germline-derived CDR1 and CDR2 are SGHRS and YFSETQ. The CDR3 runs 15 residues. CDR3 sequence: CASSITGTGGFGYTF. The CDR3 DNA reads as TGCGCCAGCAGCATAACCGGGACAGGGGGTTTTGGCTACACCTTC.

This clone was detected once. The chain couples TRBV19 to TRBJ2-6; the match to TRBD1 covers 7 bases. Trimming at V came to 5 bases and at J to 2 bases, leaving 6 bases not matched to a gene. Germline V gene data show CDR1 as LNHDA and CDR2 as SQIVND (reference sequence). The length of the CDR3 is 16 residues. CDR3 sequence reads: CASSQLGTAGANVLTF. The CDR3 region has the DNA TGTGCCAGTAGTCAACTTGGGACAGCTGGGGCCAACGTCCTGACTTTC.

This clone was seen once. The DNA for the CDR3 is TGTGCCAGCAGCTTCGGGACAGGGTACTATGGCTACACCTTC. Amino acid sequence: CASSFGTGYYGYTF. The V gene is TRBV7-8, the J gene TRBJ1-2; 9 nucleotides line up with TRBD1. Germline V lookup: CDR1 SGHVS, CDR2 FQNEAQ. This CDR3 contains 14 residues. The V gene end was trimmed by 3 bases and the J gene end by 3 bases; junction bases not matched to a gene: 2.

This clone came up a few times. The rearrangement joins TRBV11-2 to TRBJ1-4, with 10 bases lining up with TRBD1. The ends lost 4 bases at V and 5 bases at J; junction bases unmatched: 4. CDR1 SGHAT and CDR2 FQNNGV come from the germline V gene. The CDR3 totals 15 residues. CDR3 region: CASSSDRGQNEKLFF. CDR3 coding DNA: TGTGCCAGCAGCTCTGACAGGGGGCAAAATGAAAAACTGTTTTTT. Combining the CDR3 with reference TRBV11-2 and TRBJ1-4 gives the whole variable domain EAGVAQSPRYKIIEKRQSVAFWCNPISGHATLYWYQQILGQGPKLLIQFQNNGVVDDSQLPKDRFSAERLKGVDSTLKIQPAKLEDSAVYLCASSSDRGQNEKLFFGSGTQLSVL.

The chain employs TRBV7-2 and TRBJ2-7, with 8 bases matching TRBD2. In germline, CDR1 is SGHTA, CDR2 FQGNSA. CDR3 length: 15 amino acids. The junction had 9 bases not matched to a gene; V was cut back by 5 bases and J by 3 bases. Here the CDR3 DNA reads TGTGCCAGCAGCCCGCCGGGGACTAGAGTCTACGAGCAGTACTTC. Its translation is CASSPPGTRVYEQYF.

There are many counts of this clone. J is TRBJ1-2 and V is TRBV5-4; 7 bases fit TRBD1. Germline CDR1 is SGHNT and CDR2 is YYREEE (reference sequence). This CDR3 is built from 16 residues. The junction had 12 bases not matched to a gene; V was cut back by 0 bases and J by 7 bases. The CDR3 spells CASSLGPQGTAGGYTF. The CDR3 DNA sequence: TGTGCCAGCAGCTTGGGGCCACAGGGGACAGCGGGTGGCTACACCTTC. Together with reference TRBV5-4 and TRBJ1-2, the CDR3 gives the full variable domain: ETGVTQSPTHLIKTRGQQVTLRCSSQSGHNTVSWYQQALGQGPQFIFQYYREEENGRGNFPPRFSGLQFPNYSSELNVNALELDDSALYLCASSLGPQGTAGGYTFGSGTRLTVV.

V gene TRBV5-6 combines with J gene TRBJ2-4, with a possible D match to TRBD2 (7 bases). The CDR3 has 16 residues. Germline V gene data show CDR1 as SGHDT and CDR2 as YYEEEE. The germline V and J ends were trimmed by 2 bases and 1 base, with 13 bases remaining between them. In DNA, the CDR3 is TGTGCCAGCAGCTTCCGGGGGGCTAAGGCCAAAAACATTCAGTACTTC. It codes for CASSFRGAKAKNIQYF.

This rearrangement joins TRBV29-1 to TRBJ2-1; 8 positions agree with TRBD2. Germline V gene data show CDR1 as SQVTM and CDR2 as ANQGSEA. V dropped 6 bases and J dropped 8; count of bases not matched to a gene: 12. The CDR3 sequence is 14 residues long. CDR3 loop: CSVVRGGRIDEQFF. The CDR3 nucleotides read TGCAGCGTCGTCCGTGGCGGGAGGATAGATGAGCAGTTCTTC.

V usage is TRBV6-2 or TRBV6-3 and J usage is TRBJ2-7; maybe TRBD1 (6 bases). The CDR3 has 12 amino acids. V was clipped by 5 bases and J by 7 bases, with 12 bases between them. CDR1 and CDR2 from the germline V gene are MNHEY and SVGEGT. The CDR3 bases are TGTGCCAGCAGTGGACAGATAAGGGAGCAGTACTTC. Amino acid sequence: CASSGQIREQYF.

This chain uses TRBV6-6 with TRBJ1-5, with a possible D match to TRBD1 (5 bases). The V gene lost 4 bases and the J gene lost 2 bases, with 12 bases spanning the gap. The CDR3 is made up of 15 amino acids. Per the germline V gene, CDR1 is MNHNY and CDR2 is SVGAGI (reference sequence). The CDR3, as DNA: TGTGCCAGCAGTTTCCAGCGGGGGGGCAATCAGCCCCAGCATTTT. Translating it yields CASSFQRGGNQPQHF.

The chain recombines TRBV9 with TRBJ2-1; the match to TRBD2 covers 10 bases. CDR1 and CDR2 from the germline V gene are SGDLS and YYNGEE. This CDR3 comprises 15 residues. V dropped 3 bases and J dropped 7; count of bases not matched to a gene: 7. The DNA of the CDR3 is TGTGCCAGCAGCGCTTCTAGCGGGAGAAGGAATGAGCAGTTCTTC. Protein: CASSASSGRRNEQFF. Using reference TRBV9 and TRBJ2-1 for the parts outside the CDR3, the full variable domain is DSGVTQTPKHLITATGQRVTLRCSPRSGDLSVYWYQQSLDQGLQFLIQYYNGEERAKGNILERFSAQQFPDLHSELNLSSLELGDSALYFCASSASSGRRNEQFFGPGTRLTVL.

The J gene is TRBJ1-1, the V gene TRBV30, with 8 nucleotides matching TRBD1. The CDR3 has 11 residues. Germline CDR1 reads GTSNPN; CDR2 reads SVGIG (reference sequence). The trim removed 1 base at V and 11 bases at J, leaving 3 bases unmatched. The DNA of the CDR3 is TGTGCCTGGAGTGCGGACAGGGCCGCTTTCTTT. As protein: CAWSADRAAFF.

The chain is built from TRBV6-5 and TRBJ1-1; perhaps TRBD1 as D (6 bases). There are 13 residues in the CDR3. The germline gives CDR1 MNHEY, CDR2 SVGAGI. Between the trimmed V and J ends, which lost 7 bases and 4 bases, there was a span of 13 bases. The CDR3 sequence: CASTQRRGTEAFF. The CDR3 coding sequence is TGTGCCAGCACCCAACGCAGGGGCACTGAAGCTTTCTTT.

The chain recombines TRBV7-6 with TRBJ1-1; D is undetermined. CDR1 and CDR2 (germline): SGHVS, FNYEAQ. The CDR3 length is 14 residues. Trimming cost V 0 bases and J 0 bases, with 5 bases left between them. CDR3 in amino acids: CASSLAPVNTEAFF. The CDR3 region has the DNA TGTGCCAGCAGCTTAGCTCCCGTGAACACTGAAGCTTTCTTT.

The J gene is TRBJ2-1, the V gene TRBV5-1, with 8 nucleotides matching TRBD2. V was pared by 7 bases and J by 9 bases, with 12 bases of the junction left unmatched. There are 14 residues in the CDR3. Germline V gives CDR1 SGHRS, CDR2 YFSETQ. CDR3 in DNA: TGCGCCAGCTCCGGGACTAGTGTACAAGGTGAGCAGTTCTTC. It encodes CASSGTSVQGEQFF.

The chain uses TRBV6-4 and TRBJ2-3; tentative D call: TRBD1 (6 bases). The V and J ends lost 2 bases and 4 bases respectively, with 13 bases between them. The CDR3 contains 15 residues. Germline V gene data show CDR1 as MRHNA and CDR2 as SNTAGT. The CDR3 nucleotides are TGTGCCAGCAGTGACAAAAACAGGGCCCCAGATACGCAGTATTTT. Residues: CASSDKNRAPDTQYF.